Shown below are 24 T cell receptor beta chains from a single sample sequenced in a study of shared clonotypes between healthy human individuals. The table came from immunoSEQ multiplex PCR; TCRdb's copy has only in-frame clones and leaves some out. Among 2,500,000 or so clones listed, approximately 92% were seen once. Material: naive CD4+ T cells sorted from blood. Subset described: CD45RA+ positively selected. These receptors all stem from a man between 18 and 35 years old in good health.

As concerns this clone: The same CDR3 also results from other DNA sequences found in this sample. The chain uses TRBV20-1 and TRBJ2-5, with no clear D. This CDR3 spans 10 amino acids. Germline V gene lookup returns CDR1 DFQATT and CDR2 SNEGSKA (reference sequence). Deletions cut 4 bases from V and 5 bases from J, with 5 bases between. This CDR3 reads CSAKGETQYF. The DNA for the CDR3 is TGCAGTGCTAAAGGGGAGACCCAGTACTTC.

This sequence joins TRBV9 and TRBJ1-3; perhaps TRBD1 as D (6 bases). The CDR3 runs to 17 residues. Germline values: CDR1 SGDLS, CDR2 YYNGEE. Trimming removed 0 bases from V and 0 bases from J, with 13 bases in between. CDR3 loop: CASSVVDSARSGNTIYF. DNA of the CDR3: TGTGCCAGCAGCGTAGTGGACAGTGCCCGCTCTGGAAACACCATATATTTT.

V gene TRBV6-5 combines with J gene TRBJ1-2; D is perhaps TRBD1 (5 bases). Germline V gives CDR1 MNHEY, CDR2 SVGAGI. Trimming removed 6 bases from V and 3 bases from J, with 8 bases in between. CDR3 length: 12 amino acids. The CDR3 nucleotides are TGTGCCAGCAGGAAAGGGGACTATGGCTACACCTTC. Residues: CASRKGDYGYTF.

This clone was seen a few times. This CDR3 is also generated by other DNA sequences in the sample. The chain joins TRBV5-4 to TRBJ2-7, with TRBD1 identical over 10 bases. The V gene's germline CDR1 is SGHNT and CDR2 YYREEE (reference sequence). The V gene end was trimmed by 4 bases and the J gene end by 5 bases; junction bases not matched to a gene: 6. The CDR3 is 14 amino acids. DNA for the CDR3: TGTGCCAGCAGCAGCCGGGACAGGGGTAACGAGCAGTACTTC. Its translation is CASSSRDRGNEQYF. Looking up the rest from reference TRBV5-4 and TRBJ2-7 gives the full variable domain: ETGVTQSPTHLIKTRGQQVTLRCSSQSGHNTVSWYQQALGQGPQFIFQYYREEENGRGNFPPRFSGLQFPNYSSELNVNALELDDSALYLCASSSRDRGNEQYFGPGTRLTVT.

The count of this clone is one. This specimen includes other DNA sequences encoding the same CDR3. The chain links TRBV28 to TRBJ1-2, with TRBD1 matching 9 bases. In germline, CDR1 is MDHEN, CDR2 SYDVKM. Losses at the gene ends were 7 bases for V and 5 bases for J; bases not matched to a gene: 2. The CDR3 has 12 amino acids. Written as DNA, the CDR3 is TGTGCCAGCAAAGACAGGGGGTATGGCTACACCTTC. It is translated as CASKDRGYGYTF.

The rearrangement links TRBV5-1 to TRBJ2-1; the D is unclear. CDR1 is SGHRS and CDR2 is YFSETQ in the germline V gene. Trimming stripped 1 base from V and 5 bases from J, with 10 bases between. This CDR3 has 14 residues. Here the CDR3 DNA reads TGCGCCAGCAGCTTGAAGTGGGCCGACAATGAGCAGTTCTTC. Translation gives CASSLKWADNEQFF.

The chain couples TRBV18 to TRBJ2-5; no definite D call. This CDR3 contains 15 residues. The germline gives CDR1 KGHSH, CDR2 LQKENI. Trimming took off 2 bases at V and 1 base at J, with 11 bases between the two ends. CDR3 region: CASSPGQKGQETQYF. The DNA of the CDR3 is TGTGCCAGCTCACCAGGGCAGAAGGGCCAAGAGACCCAGTACTTC. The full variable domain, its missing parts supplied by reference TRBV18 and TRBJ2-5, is NAGVMQNPRHLVRRRGQEARLRCSPMKGHSHVYWYRQLPEEGLKFMVYLQKENIIDESGMPKERFSAEFPKEGPSILRIQQVVRGDSAAYFCASSPGQKGQETQYFGPGTRLLVL.

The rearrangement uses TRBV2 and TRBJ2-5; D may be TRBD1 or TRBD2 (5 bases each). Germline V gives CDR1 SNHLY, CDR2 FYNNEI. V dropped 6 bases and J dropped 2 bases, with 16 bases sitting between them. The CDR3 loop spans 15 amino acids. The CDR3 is CASRPPRGLQETQYF. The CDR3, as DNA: TGTGCCAGCAGGCCACCCCGGGGCCTACAAGAGACCCAGTACTTC.

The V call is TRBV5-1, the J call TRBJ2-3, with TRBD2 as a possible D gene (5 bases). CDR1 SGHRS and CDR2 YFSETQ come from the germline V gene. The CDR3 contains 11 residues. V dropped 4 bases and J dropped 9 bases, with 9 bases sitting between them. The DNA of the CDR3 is TGCGCCAGCAGCGTACTAGGGACGCAGTATTTT. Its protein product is CASSVLGTQYF.

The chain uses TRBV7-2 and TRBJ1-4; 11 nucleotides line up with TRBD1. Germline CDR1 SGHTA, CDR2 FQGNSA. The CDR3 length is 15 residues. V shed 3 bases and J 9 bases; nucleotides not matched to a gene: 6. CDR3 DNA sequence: TGTGCCAGCAGCTTTGGGGACAGGGGGAGGAAAAAACTGTTTTTT. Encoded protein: CASSFGDRGRKKLFF.

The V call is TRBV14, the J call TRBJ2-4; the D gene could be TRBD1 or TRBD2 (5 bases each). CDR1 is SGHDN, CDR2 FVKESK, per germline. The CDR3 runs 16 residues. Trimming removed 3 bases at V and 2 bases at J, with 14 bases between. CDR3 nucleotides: TGTGCCAGCAGCCATACGGGGCTATTGACCAAAAACATTCAGTACTTC. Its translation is CASSHTGLLTKNIQYF.

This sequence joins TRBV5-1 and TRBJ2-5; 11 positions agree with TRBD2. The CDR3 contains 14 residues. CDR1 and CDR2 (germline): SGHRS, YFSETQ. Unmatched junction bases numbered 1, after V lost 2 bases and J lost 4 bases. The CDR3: CASSFTSGRETQYF. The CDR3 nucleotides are TGCGCCAGCAGCTTTACTAGCGGGAGAGAGACCCAGTACTTC.

CDR3 loop: CAWSGSTGLSGNTIYF. DNA for the CDR3: TGTGCCTGGAGTGGGTCGACAGGACTCTCTGGAAACACCATATATTTT. This chain links TRBV30 with TRBJ1-3, with D possibly being TRBD1 (6 bases). Trimming cost V 1 base and J 0 bases, with 13 bases left between them. Germline V gene lookup returns CDR1 GTSNPN and CDR2 SVGIG (reference sequence). This CDR3 region has 16 residues.

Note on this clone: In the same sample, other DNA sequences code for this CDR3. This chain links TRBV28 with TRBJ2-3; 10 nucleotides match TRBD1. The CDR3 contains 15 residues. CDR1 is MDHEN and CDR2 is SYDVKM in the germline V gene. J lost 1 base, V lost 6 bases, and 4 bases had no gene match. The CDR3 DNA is TGTGCCAGCAGCCCCGGGACAGGGGGCACAGATACGCAGTATTTT. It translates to CASSPGTGGTDTQYF.

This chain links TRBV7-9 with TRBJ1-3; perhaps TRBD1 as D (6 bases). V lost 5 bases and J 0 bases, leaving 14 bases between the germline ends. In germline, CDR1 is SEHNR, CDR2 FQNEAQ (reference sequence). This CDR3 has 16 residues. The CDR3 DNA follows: TGTGCCAGCAGCCGCAGTGGAGGGGGCTCTGGAAACACCATATATTTT. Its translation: CASSRSGGGSGNTIYF.

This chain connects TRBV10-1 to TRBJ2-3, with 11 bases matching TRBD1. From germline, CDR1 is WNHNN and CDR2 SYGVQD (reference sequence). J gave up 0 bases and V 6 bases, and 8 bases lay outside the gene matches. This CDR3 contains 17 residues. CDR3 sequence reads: CASSEGQGATSTDTQYF. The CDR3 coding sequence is TGCGCCAGCAGCGAAGGACAGGGGGCTACTAGCACAGATACGCAGTATTTT.

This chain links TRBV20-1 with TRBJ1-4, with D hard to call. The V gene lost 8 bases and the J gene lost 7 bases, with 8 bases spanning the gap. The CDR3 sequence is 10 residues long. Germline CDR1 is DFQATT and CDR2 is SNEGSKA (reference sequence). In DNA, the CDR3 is TGCAGTTTCATGGCTGAAAAACTGTTTTTT. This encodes CSFMAEKLFF.

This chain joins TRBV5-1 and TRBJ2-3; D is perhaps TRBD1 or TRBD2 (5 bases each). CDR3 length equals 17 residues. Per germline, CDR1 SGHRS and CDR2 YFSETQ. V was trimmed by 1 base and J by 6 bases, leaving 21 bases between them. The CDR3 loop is CASSLWKLGGGSDTQYF. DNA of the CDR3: TGCGCCAGCAGCTTGTGGAAATTGGGTGGGGGATCCGATACGCAGTATTTT.

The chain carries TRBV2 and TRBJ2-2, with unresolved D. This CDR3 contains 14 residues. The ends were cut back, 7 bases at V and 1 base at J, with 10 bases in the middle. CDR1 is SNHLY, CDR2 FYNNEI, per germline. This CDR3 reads CASKVTGNTGELFF. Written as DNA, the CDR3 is TGTGCCAGCAAAGTTACGGGGAACACCGGGGAGCTGTTTTTT.

CDR3 loop: CASSLATALAGGGEQYF. The CDR3 nucleotides are TGTGCCAGCAGCTTAGCGACCGCACTAGCGGGAGGCGGAGAGCAGTACTTC. V and J are TRBV7-2 and TRBJ2-7, with 12 bases lining up with TRBD2. V trimming: 0 bases; J trimming: 7 bases; junction bases outside the gene matches: 10. Germline CDR1 and CDR2: SGHTA and FQGNSA. This CDR3 has 17 residues.

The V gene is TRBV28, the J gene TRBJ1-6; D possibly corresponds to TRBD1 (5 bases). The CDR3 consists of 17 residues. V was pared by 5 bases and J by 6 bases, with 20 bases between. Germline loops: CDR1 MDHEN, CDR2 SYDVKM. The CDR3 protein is CASSTSEGSGVNSPLHF. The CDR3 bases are TGTGCCAGCAGTACCTCGGAGGGGTCGGGGGTTAATTCACCCCTCCACTTT.

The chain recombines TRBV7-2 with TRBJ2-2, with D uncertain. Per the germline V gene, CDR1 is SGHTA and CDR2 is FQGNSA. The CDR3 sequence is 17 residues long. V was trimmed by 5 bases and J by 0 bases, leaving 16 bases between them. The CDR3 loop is CASSPPGAVTNTGELFF. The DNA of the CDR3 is TGTGCCAGCAGCCCCCCAGGTGCGGTGACGAACACCGGGGAGCTGTTTTTT.

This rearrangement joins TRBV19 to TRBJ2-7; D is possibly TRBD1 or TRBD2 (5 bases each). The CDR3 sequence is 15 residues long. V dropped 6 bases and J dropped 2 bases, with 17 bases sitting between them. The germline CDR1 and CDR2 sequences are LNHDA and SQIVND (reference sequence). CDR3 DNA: TGTGCCAGTAGCCCCCCGGGACGGACGACCTACGAGCAGTACTTC. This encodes CASSPPGRTTYEQYF.

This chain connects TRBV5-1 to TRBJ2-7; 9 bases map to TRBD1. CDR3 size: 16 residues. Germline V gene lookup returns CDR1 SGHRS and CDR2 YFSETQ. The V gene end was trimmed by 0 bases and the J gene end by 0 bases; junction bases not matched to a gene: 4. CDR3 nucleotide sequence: TGCGCCAGCAGCTTGGGTGGGGACAGGGCCTCCTACGAGCAGTACTTC. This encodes CASSLGGDRASYEQYF.